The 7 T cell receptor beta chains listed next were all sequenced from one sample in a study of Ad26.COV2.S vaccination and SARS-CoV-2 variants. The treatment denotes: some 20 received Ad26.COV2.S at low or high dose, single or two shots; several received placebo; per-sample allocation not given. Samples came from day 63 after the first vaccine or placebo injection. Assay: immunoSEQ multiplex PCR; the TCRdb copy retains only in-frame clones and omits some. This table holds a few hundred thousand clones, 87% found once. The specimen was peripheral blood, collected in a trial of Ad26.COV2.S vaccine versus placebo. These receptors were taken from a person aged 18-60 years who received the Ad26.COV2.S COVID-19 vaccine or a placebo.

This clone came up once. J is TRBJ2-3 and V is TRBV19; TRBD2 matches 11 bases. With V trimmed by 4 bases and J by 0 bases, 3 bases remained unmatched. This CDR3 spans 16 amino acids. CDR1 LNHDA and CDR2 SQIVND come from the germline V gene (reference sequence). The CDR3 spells CASSTLAGASTDTQYF. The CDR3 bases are TGTGCCAGTAGTACACTAGCGGGGGCTAGCACAGATACGCAGTATTTT.

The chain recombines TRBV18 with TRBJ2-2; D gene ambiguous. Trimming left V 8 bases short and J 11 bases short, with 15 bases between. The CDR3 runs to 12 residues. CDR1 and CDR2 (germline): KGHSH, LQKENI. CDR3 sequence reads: CASPGRHGELFF. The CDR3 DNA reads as TGTGCCAGCCCAGGACGCCATGGTGAGCTGTTTTTT. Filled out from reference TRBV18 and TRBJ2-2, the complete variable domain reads NAGVMQNPRHLVRRRGQEARLRCSPMKGHSHVYWYRQLPEEGLKFMVYLQKENIIDESGMPKERFSAEFPKEGPSILRIQQVVRGDSAAYFCASPGRHGELFFGEGSRLTVL.

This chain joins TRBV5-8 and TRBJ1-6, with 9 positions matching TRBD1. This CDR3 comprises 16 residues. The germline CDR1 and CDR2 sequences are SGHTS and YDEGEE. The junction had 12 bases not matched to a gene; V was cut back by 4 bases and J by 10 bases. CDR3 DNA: TGTGCCAGCAGCCCAGGAACTGGGACAGGGTACTCACCCCTCCACTTT. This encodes CASSPGTGTGYSPLHF.

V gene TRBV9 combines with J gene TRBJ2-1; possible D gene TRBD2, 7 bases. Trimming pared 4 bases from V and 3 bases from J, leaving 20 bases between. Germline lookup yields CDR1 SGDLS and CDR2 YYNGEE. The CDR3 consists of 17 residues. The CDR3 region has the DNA TGTGCCAGCAGCTCCCGGAGGGGGGGGAGTAACTACAATGAGCAGTTCTTC. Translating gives CASSSRRGGSNYNEQFF.

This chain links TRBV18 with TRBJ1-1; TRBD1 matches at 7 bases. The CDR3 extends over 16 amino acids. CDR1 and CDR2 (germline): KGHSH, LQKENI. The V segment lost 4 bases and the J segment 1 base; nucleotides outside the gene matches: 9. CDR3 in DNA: TGTGCCAGCTCACTACAGAGACAGGGATCGAACACTGAAGCTTTCTTT. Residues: CASSLQRQGSNTEAFF.

This CDR3 is CASSVAGRVSYNEQFF. The CDR3 DNA reads as TGTGCCAGCAGCGTAGCGGGAAGGGTTTCCTACAATGAGCAGTTCTTC. V is TRBV9 and J is TRBJ2-1; D is perhaps TRBD2 (5 bases). V was pared by 0 bases and J by 1 base, with 11 bases between. Per germline, CDR1 SGDLS and CDR2 YYNGEE. This CDR3 contains 16 residues.

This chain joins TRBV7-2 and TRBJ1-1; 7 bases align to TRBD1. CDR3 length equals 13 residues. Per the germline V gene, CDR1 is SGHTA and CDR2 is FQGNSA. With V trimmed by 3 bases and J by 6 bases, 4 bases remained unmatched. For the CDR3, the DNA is TGTGCCAGCAGCTTTTCAGGGGGGGCTGAAGCTTTCTTT. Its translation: CASSFSGGAEAFF.